These T cell receptor beta chains were read from a single sample in a study of cytomegalovirus exposure and HLA in healthy donors. Method: immunoSEQ multiplex PCR; TCRdb's copy keeps in-frame clones and lacks some. This sample has 150,000 to 200,000 clones; over 75% occur once, and the top ten carry 11% to 15%. Sequencing was performed on PBMCs. These receptors were taken from a man aged 45-65 years in good health and CMV-seropositive. The CDR3 runs from the conserved cysteine through the conserved F or W. Fields, in order: V gene, D gene, J gene, clone size, CDR3 DNA, CDR3 protein. The D gene is left open where the match is weak. For some rows the clone size is stated as once, few or many, or as a class when expanded; others skip it.

TRBV10-2	NA	TRBJ2-2	NA	TGCGCCAGCAGTGATAAGGACTCCCTTTACACCGGGGAGCTGTTTTTT	CASSDKDSLYTGELFF
TRBV5-6	NA	TRBJ1-2	NA	TGTGCCAGCAGCTTGGGCCCAGGGCAGGGGATGAACTATGGCTACACCTTC	CASSLGPGQGMNYGYTF
TRBV5-1	TRBD2	TRBJ2-1	NA	TGCGCCAGCAGCTTGGAAGCTAGCGGGTCGTTCAATGAGCAGTTCTTC	CASSLEASGSFNEQFF
TRBV7-2	TRBD1	TRBJ1-1	NA	TGTGCCAGCAGCTTTAGGACAGGGGGCAGGACTGAAGCTTTCTTT	CASSFRTGGRTEAFF
TRBV11-2	TRBD1	TRBJ1-3	once	TGTGCCAGCAGCTTAGATACAGGGGGCTCTGGAAACACCATATATTTT	CASSLDTGGSGNTIYF
TRBV11-3	TRBD2	TRBJ2-2	NA	TGTGCCAGCAGCGCCTTAGCGGGGGGGAACACCGGGGAGCTGTTTTTT	CASSALAGGNTGELFF
TRBV7-6	NA	TRBJ1-2	few	TGTGCCAGCAGCTTAGAGGGAGGCTATGGCTACACCTTC	CASSLEGGYGYTF
TRBV5-6	TRBD1	TRBJ1-2	NA	TGTGCCAGCAGCCGGGACAGAACTATGGGGGGCACCTTC	CASSRDRTMGGTF
TRBV4-2	NA	TRBJ1-1	NA	TGTGCCAGCAGCCAAGACGGGGGGCGCGGCACTGAAGCTTTCTTT	CASSQDGGRGTEAFF
TRBV29-1	NA	TRBJ1-5	NA	TGCAGCGTTGAACAGGGGTTCGGCCAGCCCCAGCATTTT	CSVEQGFGQPQHF
TRBV18	NA	TRBJ1-1	NA	TGTGCCAGCTCACCACCGGGCCGAACGTTCGCTGAAGCTTTCTTT	CASSPPGRTFAEAFF
TRBV27	TRBD2	TRBJ2-2	NA	TGTGCCAGCAGTCCAAGACTAGCGGGGGGGACCGGGGAGCTGTTTTTT	CASSPRLAGGTGELFF
TRBV28	NA	TRBJ2-7	few	TGTGCCAGCAGTCCATTCGACAGGTCCCCCTACGAGCAGTACTTC	CASSPFDRSPYEQYF
TRBV7-2	NA	TRBJ2-5	once	TGTGCCAGCAGCTCCGGGGGGCCCCCTCAAGAGACCCAGTACTTC	CASSSGGPPQETQYF
TRBV6-5	NA	TRBJ1-4	few	TGTGCCAGCAAGGGAGCGGCAACTAATGAAAAACTGTTTTTT	CASKGAATNEKLFF
TRBV5-1	TRBD1	TRBJ2-1	NA	TGCGCCAGCAGCTTGGTTGGACAGGGAAGCTACAATGAGCAGTTCTTC	CASSLVGQGSYNEQFF
TRBV7-3	TRBD2	TRBJ2-5	NA	TGTGCCAGCAGCTTAACGAAGCGGGGGGCCCTCCAAAGCAGAGAGACCCAGTACTTC	CASSLTKRGALQSRETQYF
TRBV28	TRBD1	TRBJ2-1	NA	TGTGCCACCGGGACAGAAGTATACAATGAGCAGTTCTTC	CATGTEVYNEQFF
TRBV25-1	NA	TRBJ2-3	NA	TGTGCCAGCGAAGGTCCACTAGCAGCAGATACGCAGTATTTT	CASEGPLAADTQYF
TRBV7-2	TRBD1	TRBJ2-5	NA	TGTGCCAGCAGCGGGGGACAGCAAGAGACCCAGTACTTC	CASSGGQQETQYF
TRBV12-5	TRBD1	TRBJ2-2	NA	TGTGCTAGTCGGACAGGGCGCCCCGGGGAGCTGTTTTTT	CASRTGRPGELFF
TRBV27	TRBD2	TRBJ2-4	NA	TGTGCCAGCAGCCAAGCAGGGAGGGAAAACATTCAGTACTTC	CASSQAGRENIQYF
TRBV2	NA	TRBJ2-1	NA	TGTGCCAGCAGAGACGAGGGGGGGCGCAGAGAGCAGTTCTTC	CASRDEGGRREQFF
TRBV9	NA	TRBJ1-1	NA	TGTGCCAGCAGCGCCAGTACGTCCATGAACACTGAAGCTTTCTTT	CASSASTSMNTEAFF
TRBV28	NA	TRBJ1-3	NA	TGTGCCAGCAGTGCACCCGTGGGGGCTCACTCTGGAAACACCATATATTTT	CASSAPVGAHSGNTIYF
TRBV21-1	NA	TRBJ2-2	NA	TGTGCCAGCAGCAAAGCAAGGCTAGCGGGGGGGCTTGCCGGGGAGCTGTTTTTT	CASSKARLAGGLAGELFF
TRBV5-1	TRBD2	TRBJ2-5	NA	TGCGCCAGCAGAGAGCGGGGAGAACGTAACCAGTACTTC	CASRERGERNQYF
TRBV9	TRBD2	TRBJ2-5	NA	TGTGCCAGCAGCGTAACCGGACTAGCGGGGGGCCAAGAGACCCAGTACTTC	CASSVTGLAGGQETQYF
TRBV11-3	TRBD1	TRBJ2-3	NA	TGTGCCAGCACCCTAGGGACAGGGGTCACAGATACGCAGTATTTT	CASTLGTGVTDTQYF
TRBV19	NA	TRBJ2-7	NA	TGTGCCAGTCGAGGGTCGGGGGCAGGGGGGAACGAGCAGTACTTC	CASRGSGAGGNEQYF
TRBV5-4	TRBD2	TRBJ2-3	NA	TGTGCCAGCAGCCTACGAGGACTAGCCTCAGATACGCAGTATTTT	CASSLRGLASDTQYF
TRBV11-2	NA	TRBJ2-1	NA	TGTGCCAGCAGCTTAGACTTCGGGGGACTCTACAATGAGCAGTTCTTC	CASSLDFGGLYNEQFF
TRBV6-5	NA	TRBJ2-7	NA	TGTGCCAGCAGTTACGAGGGGGGGCCCGCCTACGAGCAGTACTTC	CASSYEGGPAYEQYF
TRBV12-2	NA	TRBJ1-1	NA	TGTGCAAGTCGGGTGGGGTTACTACAGGGAATGAACACTGAAGCTTTCTTT	CASRVGLLQGMNTEAFF
TRBV6-5	NA	TRBJ1-3	NA	TGTGCCAGCCGAATCCGGCAGGGCTCTGGAAACACCATATATTTT	CASRIRQGSGNTIYF
TRBV6-4	NA	TRBJ1-2	NA	TGTGCCAGCAGTGACTCTCTGGTACAGGGATACTATGGCTACACCTTC	CASSDSLVQGYYGYTF
TRBV9	TRBD2	TRBJ2-2	NA	TGTGCCAGCAGCGTAGGCGGGGAGGGGACCGGGGAGCTGTTTTTT	CASSVGGEGTGELFF
TRBV4-1	NA	TRBJ1-5	NA	TGCGCCAGCAGCCAAGATCTCGTCAGGACTAATAGCAATCAGCCCCAGCATTTT	CASSQDLVRTNSNQPQHF
TRBV28	NA	TRBJ2-3	NA	TGTGCCAGCACCGAAGGACTTTTAAGGGCAGATACGCAGTATTTT	CASTEGLLRADTQYF
TRBV4-1	TRBD1	TRBJ1-1	NA	TGCGCCAGCAGCCAGGCAAGAAGGGGACAGGGCCCAGGGAACACTGAAGCTTTCTTT	CASSQARRGQGPGNTEAFF
TRBV27	TRBD2	TRBJ2-1	NA	TGTGCCAGCAGTTTGCCCGGGAGGTACAATGAGCAGTTCTTC	CASSLPGRYNEQFF
TRBV7-2	TRBD2	TRBJ2-7	many	TGTGCCAGCAGCTTGCTTAGCGGGGCTTACGAGCAGTACTTC	CASSLLSGAYEQYF
TRBV27	NA	TRBJ1-5	once	TGTGCCAGCAGGGGGCTGGGCAATCAGCCCCAGCATTTT	CASRGLGNQPQHF
TRBV15	TRBD1	TRBJ1-2	NA	TGTGCCACCAGCAGAGATTTAAGTGGGACAGGCGGTCACACCTTC	CATSRDLSGTGGHTF
TRBV7-9	TRBD1	TRBJ1-3	once	TGTGCCAGCAGCTTGGGACAGGGAAACACCATATATTTT	CASSLGQGNTIYF
TRBV14	TRBD2	TRBJ2-1	once	TGTGCCAGCAGCCACTCGACAGCGGGGAATGAGCAGTTCTTC	CASSHSTAGNEQFF